Listed below are T cell receptor beta chains from one sample, sequenced in a study of T-cell reconstitution after alpha-beta-depleted transplantation in children. TCRdb analysed the PCR reads with MiXCR anew, one entry per CDR3 protein. This sample yields about 830,000 distinct CDR3 sequences, of which roughly 15% are seen a single time; approximately 4.5% belongs to the top ten. Sequencing was performed on PBMCs, mostly from graft donor cells, taken 360 days after TCRalphabeta/CD19-depleted stem cell transplant. The origin of the receptors is a male patient between 5 and 17 years old who had a stem cell transplant for acute lymphoblastic leukemia, so the T cells may come from the graft donor. Both conserved end residues are part of each CDR3. Each record gives: D gene, clone size, J gene, V gene, CDR3 DNA, CDR3 protein. The D gene is left open where the match is weak. Size tells how often a clone was seen (once, few, many) or the class of an expanded clone, and some rows leave it out.

d_call: NA; clone_size: many; j_call: TRBJ2-5; v_call: TRBV12-3/TRBV12-4; cdr3_nt: TGTGCCAGCAGTCAGCTGGAGACCCAGTACTTC; cdr3_aa: CASSQLETQYF
d_call: TRBD2; clone_size: few; j_call: TRBJ2-1; v_call: TRBV9; cdr3_nt: TGTGCCAGCAGTAAAACCGGGACTAGCGACAATGAGCAGTTCTTC; cdr3_aa: CASSKTGTSDNEQFF
d_call: NA; clone_size: few; j_call: TRBJ2-7; v_call: TRBV5-6; cdr3_nt: TGTGCCAGCAGCTTGTGGCATAACTACGAGCAGTACTTC; cdr3_aa: CASSLWHNYEQYF
d_call: NA; clone_size: many; j_call: TRBJ2-7; v_call: TRBV4-1; cdr3_nt: TGCGCCAGCAGCCAACGACAGGATTTCTCCTACGAGCAGTACTTC; cdr3_aa: CASSQRQDFSYEQYF
d_call: NA; clone_size: NA; j_call: TRBJ2-2; v_call: TRBV7-2; cdr3_nt: TGTGCCAGCAGCCCCCTAATCCGGGGCACCGGGGAGCTGTTTTTT; cdr3_aa: CASSPLIRGTGELFF
d_call: NA; clone_size: many; j_call: TRBJ2-7; v_call: TRBV27; cdr3_nt: TGTGCCAGCATGCTTAGCGGAAGGAGCTCCTACGAGCAGTACTTC; cdr3_aa: CASMLSGRSSYEQYF
d_call: NA; clone_size: NA; j_call: TRBJ2-5; v_call: TRBV4-1; cdr3_nt: TGCGCCAGCAGCTACGACGCTGCAAGATGGGGTCGGGGGCCCCAGTACTTC; cdr3_aa: CASSYDAARWGRGPQYF
d_call: NA; clone_size: few; j_call: TRBJ2-3; v_call: TRBV6-5; cdr3_nt: TGTGCCAGCAGTTACACACGCGGGTACACAGATACGCAGTATTTT; cdr3_aa: CASSYTRGYTDTQYF
d_call: NA; clone_size: few; j_call: TRBJ1-1; v_call: TRBV2; cdr3_nt: TGTGCCAGCAGTGCCCACATGAACACTGAAGCTTTCTTT; cdr3_aa: CASSAHMNTEAFF
d_call: NA; clone_size: many; j_call: TRBJ2-1; v_call: TRBV5-1; cdr3_nt: TGCGCCAGCAGATCAGGGTCCTACAATGAGCAGTTCTTC; cdr3_aa: CASRSGSYNEQFF
d_call: NA; clone_size: few; j_call: TRBJ1-1; v_call: TRBV18; cdr3_nt: TGTGCCAGCTCACCTCCGGTTGTGAACACTGAAGCTTTCTTT; cdr3_aa: CASSPPVVNTEAFF
d_call: NA; clone_size: NA; j_call: TRBJ1-5; v_call: TRBV29-1; cdr3_nt: TGCAGCGTACTGGATGGGCCCAATCAGCCCCAGCATTTT; cdr3_aa: CSVLDGPNQPQHF
d_call: TRBD1; clone_size: few; j_call: TRBJ2-7; v_call: TRBV5-1; cdr3_nt: TGCGCCAGCAGCCCGGGACAGGCCAACTACGAGCAGTACTTC; cdr3_aa: CASSPGQANYEQYF
d_call: NA; clone_size: many; j_call: TRBJ2-3; v_call: TRBV11-2; cdr3_nt: TGTGCCAGCAGCTTAGAGGTGACTAGCACAGATACGCAGTATTTT; cdr3_aa: CASSLEVTSTDTQYF
d_call: TRBD2; clone_size: few; j_call: TRBJ2-7; v_call: TRBV7-2; cdr3_nt: TGTGCCAGCAGCTTAGCGGTTACTAGCGGAGGCTTAGAGCAGTACTTC; cdr3_aa: CASSLAVTSGGLEQYF
d_call: TRBD1; clone_size: few; j_call: TRBJ2-1; v_call: TRBV7-9; cdr3_nt: TGTGCCAGCAGCTCCAATTCCAGGGGGATAACCTACAATGAGCAGTTCTTC; cdr3_aa: CASSSNSRGITYNEQFF
d_call: TRBD1; clone_size: few; j_call: TRBJ2-3; v_call: TRBV12-3/TRBV12-4; cdr3_nt: TGTGCCAGCAGTCTCGGCAGCCTGGGACAGGGGATAGATACGCAGTATTTT; cdr3_aa: CASSLGSLGQGIDTQYF
d_call: NA; clone_size: NA; j_call: TRBJ1-1; v_call: TRBV5-1; cdr3_nt: TGCGCCAGCAGCCCCGAACAGACATACACTGAAGCTTTCTTT; cdr3_aa: CASSPEQTYTEAFF
d_call: TRBD2; clone_size: NA; j_call: TRBJ2-5; v_call: TRBV20-1; cdr3_nt: TGCAGTGCCCTCATGGGACTAGCGGGAGAGACCCAGTACTTC; cdr3_aa: CSALMGLAGETQYF
d_call: NA; clone_size: NA; j_call: TRBJ2-7; v_call: TRBV12-3/TRBV12-4; cdr3_nt: TGTGCCAGCAGTTTTAGTTTCAGAGAGCAGTACTTC; cdr3_aa: CASSFSFREQYF
d_call: TRBD1; clone_size: NA; j_call: TRBJ1-3; v_call: TRBV9; cdr3_nt: TGTGCCAGCAGCGCAAGTCCCGGGACAGGGACTGGAAACACCATATATTTT; cdr3_aa: CASSASPGTGTGNTIYF
d_call: NA; clone_size: few; j_call: TRBJ2-5; v_call: TRBV5-1; cdr3_nt: TGCGCCAGCAGCTTGGACAGGGTGGCGGAGACCCAGTACTTC; cdr3_aa: CASSLDRVAETQYF
d_call: NA; clone_size: many; j_call: TRBJ2-1; v_call: TRBV9; cdr3_nt: TGTGCCAGCAGCCCCCGGACAGCGCCTAAGGGCAATGAGCAGTTCTTC; cdr3_aa: CASSPRTAPKGNEQFF
d_call: TRBD1; clone_size: NA; j_call: TRBJ2-7; v_call: TRBV7-9; cdr3_nt: TGTGCCAGCAGCTTAAAAGGACAGGCCTGGGGCGAGCAGTACTTC; cdr3_aa: CASSLKGQAWGEQYF